This T cell receptor (beta chain) was identified in a study of shared clonotypes between healthy human individuals. Whole-study context: Samples came from a couple of female and three male donors aged 18 to 49. Points from the study as a whole: Clonotype sharing among donors was thought likely to change with sequencing depth. Among a handful of donors, approximately 4.6% of naive CD4 clonotypes were found in common.

In regard to this clone: Its specificity is not known.

Researchers partitioned CD4+ cells into CD45RA+ naive and CD45RA-negative memory subsets. Using immunoSEQ multiplex PCR, the repertoire was profiled, and TCRdb retains in-frame clones only, with some absent. The sample holds over 700,000 clones, 72% seen once. Sequenced: memory CD4+ T cells sorted from blood. The subset here: CD45RA-negative fraction. The receptor was derived from a woman aged 25 to 39 in good health.

The CDR3 loop reads CASSGSGTSDHTGELFF. For the CDR3, the DNA is TGTGCCAGCAGCGGATCCGGGACTAGCGACCACACCGGGGAGCTGTTTTTT. The chain carries TRBV9 and TRBJ2-2; 10 nucleotides match TRBD2. The germline gives CDR1 SGDLS, CDR2 YYNGEE. With 3 bases clipped from V and 3 bases from J, the junction kept 8 bases outside the gene matches. The CDR3 contains 17 residues.